Presented here are 8 T cell receptor beta chains from one specimen sequenced in a study of T cells in Graves' hyperthyroidism and ophthalmopathy. Amplification of TCR beta CDR3 regions was performed using RNA transcripts as template. HTBI primers were employed in a first-round RT-PCR of the TCR CDR3. TCRdb fed the multiplex PCR reads into MiXCR, producing one record per CDR3 protein. Of under 350,000 distinct CDR3 sequences in the sample, 21% were seen once. Source material: blood. The receptors shown here come from a woman in her forties or fifties with Graves' hyperthyroidism.

This clonotype was counted many times. The rearrangement links TRBV7-9 to TRBJ2-1; 8 bases map to TRBD2. J gave up 5 bases and V 8 bases, and 14 bases lay outside the gene matches. CDR3 length: 16 amino acids. The V gene's germline CDR1 is SEHNR and CDR2 FQNEAQ (reference sequence). CDR3 sequence reads: CASLPTGTSSHNEQFF. In nucleotides, the CDR3 is TGTGCCAGCCTCCCCACCGGGACTAGTTCCCACAATGAGCAGTTCTTC.

To note about this clonotype: Given a much more abundant clone one base away, this may be a read error. The chain links TRBV20-1 to TRBJ1-2; 10 nucleotides agree with TRBD1. CDR1 is DFQATT and CDR2 is SNEGSKA in the germline V gene (reference sequence). The J segment lost 0 bases and the V segment lost 6 bases, leaving 10 bases of the junction unmatched. The CDR3 spans 16 residues. CDR3 coding DNA: TGCAGTGCCCAGACAGGGGGCGTTTGGTCTAACTATGGCTACACCTTC. Encoded protein: CSAQTGGVWSNYGYTF.

This clonotype was seen repeatedly, ten times or more. The chain employs TRBV5-1 and TRBJ1-2; TRBD1 is a possible D gene (5 bases). CDR1 is SGHRS and CDR2 is YFSETQ in the germline V gene. V was pared by 4 bases and J by 5 bases, with 15 bases between. CDR3 length: 14 residues. The CDR3 is CASSPVPGGYGYTF. CDR3 bases: TGCGCCAGCAGCCCAGTCCCGGGGGGATATGGCTACACCTTC.

This clonotype has a handful of counts. The chain is built from TRBV5-1 and TRBJ1-1; a weak D match, TRBD1 (5 bases). This CDR3 has 14 amino acids. V was cut by 4 bases and J by 4 bases, with 14 bases left in between. Germline CDR1 is SGHRS and CDR2 is YFSETQ. The CDR3: CASSPVGTSTEAFF. The DNA of the CDR3 is TGCGCCAGCAGCCCCGTGGGGACGAGCACTGAAGCTTTCTTT.

This clonotype has at least ten counts. The V and J genes are TRBV3-1 and TRBJ1-1; D possibly corresponds to TRBD1 (6 bases). This CDR3 has 14 amino acids. The germline CDR1 and CDR2 sequences are LGHDT and YNNKEL (reference sequence). V was trimmed by 1 base and J by 1 base, leaving 7 bases between them. CDR3 DNA: TGTGCCAGCAGCCAAGGGGACAAGAACACTGAAGCTTTCTTT. This gives the protein CASSQGDKNTEAFF.

This chain links TRBV11-2 with TRBJ1-3, with D unresolved. CDR1 is SGHAT, CDR2 FQNNGV, per germline. There are 15 residues in the CDR3. V lost 0 bases, J lost 0 bases, and 6 bases lay in between. DNA for the CDR3: TGTGCCAGCAGCTTAGAAAGGTCCTCTGGAAACACCATATATTTT. This sequence encodes CASSLERSSGNTIYF.

This clonotype was detected ten times or more. The junction departs from the called germline gene at one end, perhaps through a read error. The rearrangement uses TRBV13 and TRBJ1-5; TRBD1 is a possible D gene (6 bases). CDR3 length: 12 residues. Looked up from germline, CDR1 is PRHDT and CDR2 is FYEKMQ (reference sequence). CDR3 DNA sequence: TGTGCCAGCAGCGTAGGGGGACAGCCCCAGCATTTT. It encodes CASSVGGQPQHF.

The chain links TRBV27 to TRBJ1-2, with 7 bases fitting TRBD1. Germline V gene data show CDR1 as MNHEY and CDR2 as SMNVEV (reference sequence). This CDR3 spans 17 amino acids. V was clipped by 4 bases and J by 1 base; unmatched bases: 12. In DNA, the CDR3 is TGTGCCAGCAGTTCAACCCTGGACAGGCTATATAACTATGGCTACACCTTC. Translation: CASSSTLDRLYNYGYTF.